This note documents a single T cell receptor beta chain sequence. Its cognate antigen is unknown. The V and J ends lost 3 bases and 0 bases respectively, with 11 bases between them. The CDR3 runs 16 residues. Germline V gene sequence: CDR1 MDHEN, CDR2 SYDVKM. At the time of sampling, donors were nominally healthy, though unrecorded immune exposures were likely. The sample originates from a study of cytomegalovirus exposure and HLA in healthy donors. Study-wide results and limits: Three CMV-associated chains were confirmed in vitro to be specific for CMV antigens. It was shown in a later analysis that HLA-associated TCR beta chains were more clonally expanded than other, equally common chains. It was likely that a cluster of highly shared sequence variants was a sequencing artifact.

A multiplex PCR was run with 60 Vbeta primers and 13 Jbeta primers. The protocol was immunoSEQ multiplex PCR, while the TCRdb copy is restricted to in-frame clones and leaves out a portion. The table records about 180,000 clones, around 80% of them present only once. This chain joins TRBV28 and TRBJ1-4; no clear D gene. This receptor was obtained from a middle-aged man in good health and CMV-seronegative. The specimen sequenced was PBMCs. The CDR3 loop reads CASSFSGRTTNEKLFF. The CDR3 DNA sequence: TGTGCCAGCAGTTTTAGTGGGAGGACAACTAATGAAAAACTGTTTTTT.